The clone carrying this T cell receptor (beta chain) has a handful of counts. Diagnoses were established using clinical symptoms, serum thyroxine and TRAb, thyroid ultrasound and orbital computed tomography. There were TCR beta CDR3 regions amplified from RNA transcripts. HTBI primers were the set used in a first-round RT-PCR of the TCR CDR3. TCRdb used MiXCR to reprocess the multiplex PCR reads, holding one entry per CDR3 protein. The sample lists 480,000 or so distinct CDR3 sequences, 40% to 50% occurring once. The data were taken from a study of T cells in Graves' hyperthyroidism and ophthalmopathy. Germline CDR1 and CDR2: MGHDK and SYGVNS. Trimming left V 3 bases short and J 8 bases short, with 16 bases between. The CDR3 is 15 residues long.

The receptor was isolated from an adult woman with Graves' disease, either hyperthyroidism or ophthalmopathy (not recorded which). Sequencing was done on a sample of peripheral blood or thyroid tissue (not recorded which). The chain employs TRBV25-1 and TRBJ1-4, with unresolved D. As DNA, the CDR3 is TGTGCCAGCAGTGATACACTCGGTGTAGGCGAAAAACTGTTTTTT. Its translation is CASSDTLGVGEKLFF.